The clone carrying this TCR beta chain was picked up a small number of times. The antigen remains undetermined. Out of approximately 10 ml of fresh peripheral blood came the PBMCs. The CDR3 spans 15 residues. The V gene's germline CDR1 is MGHRA and CDR2 YSYEKL. The V gene lost 1 base and the J gene lost 2 bases, with 9 bases spanning the gap. This sample stems from a study of T cells in Graves' hyperthyroidism and ophthalmopathy. Study-wide results and caveats: Peripheral blood also featured most of the thyroid clonotypes expanded above 0.001.

Amplified regions were TCR beta CDR3 sequences from RNA transcripts. The TCR CDR3 was amplified in a first-round RT-PCR using the HTBI primer set. TCRdb re-derived calls from the multiplex PCR reads in MiXCR, one entry per CDR3 protein. The sample records about 380,000 distinct CDR3 sequences, 13% being singletons. The sequence was obtained from a man aged 25 to 40 with Graves' hyperthyroidism that later progressed to Graves' ophthalmopathy. This chain uses TRBV4-1 with TRBJ1-5; weak D call: TRBD1 (5 bases). The source material was blood. The CDR3 spells CASSQVGHGNQPQHF. The CDR3 DNA reads as TGCGCCAGCAGCCAAGTCGGACATGGCAATCAGCCCCAGCATTTT.